The TCR beta chain under discussion was sequenced for a study of blood T cell repertoires in COVID-19. For the study at large: Samples came from the United States, Italy and Spain, spanning acute and convalescent COVID-19. PBMCs, B-cell-depleted T cells, or T cells were the source of the cDNA or gDNA that made up the material.

As handled by the study authors: Amplified reference gene primers provided the basis for estimating nucleated cell counts. Here immunoSEQ multiplex PCR was the method, and the copy in TCRdb shows in-frame clones only, minus some. V, J and clone size were drawn from that table, and D and trimming were deduced from the DNA. Among 50,000 or so clones, around 86% were seen once, and the ten largest hold over 5%. J was trimmed by 10 bases and V by 7 bases; bases with no gene match: 12. The CDR3 has 13 amino acids. CDR1 and CDR2 (germline): SGHNT, YYREEE (reference sequence). The source is a man aged 45-65 years with active COVID-19. Input material: peripheral blood. The chain uses TRBV5-4 and TRBJ2-3; 7 nucleotides line up with TRBD2. DNA for the CDR3: TGTGCCAGCCGGGGAGGGAACCTGGCTGCGCAGTATTTT. It yields the protein CASRGGNLAAQYF.